This entry is about one T cell receptor (beta chain). Its antigen is not identified. These data belong to a study of shared clonotypes between healthy human individuals. Study as a whole: The people who gave samples were a couple of women and a few men aged 18 to 49. Study-wide findings and caveats: All-four-donor shared clonotypes had higher generation probabilities than non-shared clonotypes did.

Assay execution proceeded at the deep level. In replicate PCRs of sorted subsets, approximately 210 ng DNA, about 30,000 T cell genomes, was used. Sequenced by immunoSEQ multiplex PCR; TCRdb stores in-frame clones only, minus some. The sample contains nearly 1,000,000 clones, 60% to 85% of which appear only once. This CDR3 is 12 amino acids long. Trimming removed 0 bases from V and 5 bases from J, with 5 bases in between. The germline V gene encodes CDR1 SGHRS and CDR2 YFSETQ. Specimen: memory CD4+ T cells sorted from blood. Subset noted: CD45RA-negative fraction. This receptor was obtained from a young man in good health. The V and J genes are TRBV5-1 and TRBJ1-2, with D hard to call. The CDR3 DNA reads as TGCGCCAGCAGCTTGGACGCTTATGGCTACACCTTC. This gives the protein CASSLDAYGYTF.